Listed below are T cell receptor beta chains from one sample, sequenced in a study of human T cells and chemical hapten exposure. A single record per CDR3 protein comes from TCRdb applying MiXCR to the RACE reads. The data show about 190,000 distinct CDR3 sequences, more than 20% seen once. Sequencing used whole blood, obtained in connection with sensitization to the hapten diphenylcyclopropenone (DPC). The receptors shown here come from a woman aged 40 to 50 with alopecia areata. Some clones in this sample may be carry-over from other donors' samples. Each CDR3 is given with its conserved first and last residue.

TRBV20-1	TRBJ2-5	CSARGRRASDQETQYF
TRBV6-2/TRBV6-3	TRBJ2-7	CASSPGTSTYEQYF
TRBV6-2/TRBV6-3	TRBJ2-2	CASSYTGAGSGELFF
TRBV4-3	TRBJ1-2	CASSQDFLDRGGSYTF
TRBV5-1	TRBJ2-1	CASSLSPDSSNEQFF
TRBV7-2	TRBJ2-5	CASSQAAGVRETQYF
TRBV29-1	TRBJ2-3	CSVVALAHTDTQYF
TRBV7-2	TRBJ2-3	CASSLGGSLDTQYF
TRBV28	TRBJ1-5	CASSRNTGNSQPQHF
TRBV20-1	TRBJ2-1	CSARKLSGGYNEQFF
TRBV29-1	TRBJ2-5	CSVEGAEGRETQYF
TRBV7-9	TRBJ2-5	CASSSGAGETQYF
TRBV20-1	TRBJ2-2	CSARDPGQFANTGELFF
TRBV7-2	TRBJ2-1	CASSLAGAQQFF
TRBV3-1	TRBJ1-6	CASSQGFSGPNSPLHF
TRBV6-4	TRBJ2-1	CASRGAGSWFF
TRBV7-3	TRBJ1-1	CASSQTGGWTEAFF
TRBV6-5	TRBJ1-6	CASRGQIYNSPLHF
TRBV6-5	TRBJ2-7	CASSYRGQGTYEQYF
TRBV5-1	TRBJ2-7	CASSLYPGTSTYEQYF
TRBV7-2	TRBJ1-2	CASSLNTANYGYTF
TRBV12-3/TRBV12-4	TRBJ2-3	CASSLSGRGEDTQYF
TRBV10-3	TRBJ2-1	CAISDGVNEQFF
TRBV20-1	TRBJ2-1	CSAIEILGGEQFF
TRBV24-1	TRBJ2-1	CATSDSTPEQFF
TRBV28	TRBJ1-2	CASSRQYGYTF
TRBV3-1	TRBJ1-4	CASSLRTDNEKLFF
TRBV27	TRBJ2-1	CASSLRASGVDEQFF
TRBV28	TRBJ2-5	CASSLPGRTYQETQYF
TRBV27	TRBJ2-1	CASSSDYHNEQFF
TRBV6-1	TRBJ2-3	CASSEGLAGDPDTQYF